Detailed here is one TCR beta chain. Some clones are missing from TCRdb's copy, which holds only in-frame ones; the method was immunoSEQ multiplex PCR. This table holds about 42,000 clones, 60% to 80% found once. The sample comes from a study of preoperative IRX-2 immunotherapy in early breast cancer. V was trimmed by 0 bases and J by 3 bases, leaving 2 bases between them. The CDR3 is made up of 11 amino acids. Germline-derived CDR1 and CDR2 are GTSNPN and SVGIG (reference sequence). As for treatment: preoperative locoregional IRX-2 cytokine immunotherapy. Preoperative locoregional IRX-2 cytokine immunotherapy was tested in the phase Ib source study.

The sequence derives from a human donor with breast cancer. V usage is TRBV30 and J usage is TRBJ2-5; no firm D call. Source: tumor tissue, taken after IRX-2 immunotherapy. The DNA for the CDR3 is TGTGCCTGGAGTGTAGAAGAGACCCAGTACTTC. Its protein product is CAWSVEETQYF.